The entry below describes one TCR beta chain. The same CDR3 can be traced to other DNA sequences in this sample. Between the trimmed V and J ends, which lost 1 base and 0 bases, there was a span of 10 bases. CDR3 length equals 15 residues. CDR1 SGHAT and CDR2 FQNNGV come from the germline V gene. This sample was taken from a study of shared clonotypes between healthy human individuals. Sequenced by immunoSEQ multiplex PCR; TCRdb stores in-frame clones only, minus some. The sample records 1.5 million to 2.5 million clones, roughly 95% being singletons. CD45RO-negative, CCR7-selected cells formed the naive CD8 fraction, which excluded terminally differentiated effector memory CD45RA+ cells.

The clonotype originates from a man in his late teens or twenties in good health. The specimen was naive CD8+ T cells sorted from blood. This sequence joins TRBV11-2 and TRBJ2-7, with a tentative D call TRBD1 (5 bases). The CDR3 loop reads CASSLGPGPSYEQYF. CDR3 coding DNA: TGTGCCAGCAGCTTAGGGCCAGGGCCCTCCTACGAGCAGTACTTC.